These T cell receptor beta chains were read from a single sample in a study of shared clonotypes between healthy human individuals. Only in-frame clones appear in the TCRdb table, and some are missing; sequencing was by immunoSEQ multiplex PCR. Seen here are 2.3 million or so clones, just over 90% observed once, and the top ten hold about 0.39%. Sequencing used naive CD4+ T cells from PBMCs. The receptors stem from a man aged 18 to 29 in good health. Some clones in this sample may be carry-over from other donors' samples. The CDR3 runs from the conserved cysteine through the conserved F or W. D genes are given only for firm matches. Clone size, where shown, is once, few, many, or a class for clones that have expanded.

abundance,j_gene,d_gene,v_gene,CDR3aa,CDR3nt
.,TRBJ2-4,TRBD2,TRBV6-6,CASSGGAAFENIQYF,TGTGCCAGCTCCGGGGGGGCAGCATTCGAAAACATTCAGTACTTC
.,TRBJ2-7,.,TRBV10-3,CATGAAREQYF,TGTGCCACGGGGGCCGCTCGGGAGCAGTACTTC
.,TRBJ2-5,TRBD2,TRBV29-1,CSVVLAGGRETQYF,TGCAGCGTTGTACTAGCGGGAGGGAGAGAGACCCAGTACTTC
.,TRBJ1-4,TRBD1,TRBV29-1,CSSPGQGDEKLFF,TGCAGCTCACCTGGACAGGGCGATGAAAAACTGTTTTTT
.,TRBJ2-1,TRBD2,TRBV6-1,CASSGLGGLAGEQFF,TGTGCCAGCTCCGGGTTAGGAGGACTAGCGGGTGAGCAGTTCTTC
once,TRBJ2-1,.,TRBV29-1,CSARTGGGEQFF,TGCAGCGCAAGGACAGGAGGGGGTGAGCAGTTCTTC
once,TRBJ2-7,TRBD2,TRBV5-4,CASSLGSSGIPYEQYF,TGTGCCAGCAGCTTGGGGTCTAGCGGGATTCCCTACGAGCAGTACTTC
.,TRBJ2-1,TRBD1,TRBV18,CASSPGTGAYNEQFF,TGTGCCAGCTCACCTGGCACAGGGGCGTACAATGAGCAGTTCTTC
.,TRBJ2-7,TRBD2,TRBV28,CASSPVAGYEQYF,TGTGCCAGCAGTCCAGTAGCGGGCTACGAGCAGTACTTC
.,TRBJ2-7,.,TRBV9,CASSVLTHTPYEQYF,TGTGCCAGCAGCGTACTAACCCACACCCCCTACGAGCAGTACTTC
.,TRBJ1-3,TRBD1,TRBV6-1,CASRRQGAGNTIYF,TGTGCCAGCAGAAGACAGGGGGCTGGAAACACCATATATTTT
.,TRBJ2-7,TRBD2,TRBV28,CASRTAGIGNEQYF,TGTGCCAGCAGAACAGCGGGAATTGGCAACGAGCAGTACTTC
.,TRBJ2-5,TRBD1,TRBV19,CASSMGTGWETQYF,TGTGCCAGTAGTATGGGGACAGGGTGGGAGACCCAGTACTTC
once,TRBJ2-3,.,TRBV11-2,CASSFSDTQYF,TGTGCCAGCAGCTTCTCGGATACGCAGTATTTT
.,TRBJ2-7,.,TRBV5-5,CASSWQISSYEQYF,TGTGCCAGCAGCTGGCAGATCAGCTCCTACGAGCAGTACTTC
.,TRBJ2-5,.,TRBV4-1,CASSLGDFETQYF,TGCGCCAGCAGCCTGGGGGACTTCGAGACCCAGTACTTC
.,TRBJ2-2,TRBD1,TRBV18,CASSSGQVGTGELFF,TGTGCCAGCTCATCAGGACAGGTTGGCACCGGGGAGCTGTTTTTT
.,TRBJ2-7,.,TRBV27,CASSPRRSRDKLSYEQYF,TGTGCCAGCAGTCCCCGGCGATCCCGGGACAAACTAAGCTACGAGCAGTACTTC
.,TRBJ2-2,.,TRBV11-3,CASSLRNTGELFF,TGTGCCAGCAGCTTAAGGAACACCGGGGAGCTGTTTTTT
.,TRBJ2-3,.,TRBV5-5,CASRKTGISTDTQYF,TGTGCCAGCAGAAAAACCGGGATCTCCACAGATACGCAGTATTTT
.,TRBJ2-7,TRBD1,TRBV18,CASSSGTGYYEQYF,TGTGCCAGCTCATCAGGGACAGGGTACTACGAGCAGTACTTC
.,TRBJ2-7,.,TRBV6-6,CASSYSKARDLYEQYF,TGTGCCAGCAGTTACTCGAAGGCAAGAGATCTCTACGAGCAGTACTTC
.,TRBJ2-7,TRBD2,TRBV6-1,CASSVSGTSSYEQYF,TGTGCCAGCAGTGTCTCCGGGACTAGCTCCTACGAGCAGTACTTC
few,TRBJ1-1,.,TRBV20-1,CSARGAEAFF,TGCAGTGCTAGAGGTGCTGAAGCTTTCTTT
.,TRBJ1-1,.,TRBV13,CASSSRSIGTEAFF,TGTGCCAGCAGCTCCCGTTCGATTGGCACTGAAGCTTTCTTT
.,TRBJ2-5,.,TRBV5-1,CASSPRRNQETQYF,TGCGCCAGCAGCCCCAGACGGAACCAAGAGACCCAGTACTTC
.,TRBJ1-2,.,TRBV4-3,CASSPARQALNYGYTF,TGCGCCAGCAGCCCCGCCCGACAGGCGTTGAACTATGGCTACACCTTC
.,TRBJ1-5,TRBD1,TRBV5-6,CASSAGDRGPNQPQHF,TGTGCCAGCAGCGCGGGGGACAGGGGACCGAATCAGCCCCAGCATTTT
.,TRBJ2-4,.,TRBV21-1,CASPPEGTIVHIQYF,TGTGCCAGCCCCCCCGAAGGGACCATAGTCCACATTCAGTACTTC
.,TRBJ1-1,.,TRBV6-6,CASSPGGTEAFF,TGTGCCAGCAGCCCCGGGGGGACTGAAGCTTTCTTT
.,TRBJ1-3,.,TRBV5-4,CASSLGNRDVGTIYF,TGTGCCAGCAGCTTGGGAAACAGGGATGTTGGCACCATATATTTT
.,TRBJ2-3,TRBD2,TRBV5-1,CASSLEVAGGDTQYF,TGCGCCAGCAGCTTGGAGGTAGCGGGAGGGGATACGCAGTATTTT
.,TRBJ2-1,TRBD2,TRBV7-3,CASSLPAGGWYNEQFF,TGTGCCAGCAGCTTACCAGCGGGAGGGTGGTACAATGAGCAGTTCTTC
.,TRBJ1-2,.,TRBV6-5,CASSPTIFSFRYTF,TGTGCCAGCAGCCCTACAATCTTTAGTTTTCGCTACACCTTC
.,TRBJ2-5,TRBD1,TRBV6-5,CASNRGPKETQYF,TGTGCCAGCAACAGGGGGCCGAAAGAGACCCAGTACTTC
.,TRBJ1-5,.,TRBV21-1,CAIGRGVQGQPQHF,TGTGCCATCGGAAGGGGGGTGCAAGGTCAGCCCCAGCATTTT
.,TRBJ2-5,.,TRBV10-2,CASTPQRETQYF,TGCGCCAGCACCCCTCAACGAGAGACCCAGTACTTC
.,TRBJ2-3,TRBD2,TRBV7-2,CASSQAGTDTQYF,TGTGCCAGCAGCCAAGCGGGAACAGATACGCAGTATTTT
.,TRBJ1-4,.,TRBV7-9,CASTTAGPTNEKLFF,TGTGCCAGCACCACGGCGGGGCCAACTAATGAAAAACTGTTTTTT
.,TRBJ2-1,.,TRBV5-4,CASSSEVWSSYNEQFF,TGTGCCAGCAGCTCAGAGGTATGGAGCTCCTACAATGAGCAGTTCTTC
.,TRBJ2-7,.,TRBV6-5,CASSYSRGSEQYF,TGTGCCAGCAGTTACTCGCGGGGAAGCGAGCAGTACTTC
.,TRBJ2-1,TRBD2,TRBV28,CASSPASGSRNEQFF,TGTGCCAGCAGTCCCGCCAGCGGGAGTCGGAATGAGCAGTTCTTC
.,TRBJ2-5,.,TRBV7-8,CASSGRLMDWRQETQYF,TGTGCCAGCAGCGGACGACTGATGGACTGGAGACAAGAGACCCAGTACTTC
.,TRBJ1-5,.,TRBV28,CASSLPDSPNQPQHF,TGTGCCAGCAGTTTACCGGACAGCCCCAATCAGCCCCAGCATTTT
.,TRBJ2-7,.,TRBV21-1,CASSTELHPSSYEQYF,TGTGCCAGCAGCACGGAATTACACCCGAGCTCCTACGAGCAGTACTTC
.,TRBJ2-7,TRBD1,TRBV7-3,CASSIRQGDEQYF,TGTGCCAGCAGCATCCGACAGGGGGACGAGCAGTACTTC
.,TRBJ1-2,.,TRBV7-2,CASSLSVQANYGYTF,TGTGCCAGCAGCTTATCTGTACAGGCCAACTATGGCTACACCTTC
.,TRBJ2-4,.,TRBV5-4,CASSLGLGYDIQYF,TGTGCCAGCAGCCTGGGACTTGGGTACGACATTCAGTACTTC
.,TRBJ2-1,TRBD1,TRBV10-2,CASTQGAYNEQFF,TGCGCCAGCACCCAGGGGGCCTACAATGAGCAGTTCTTC
.,TRBJ2-4,.,TRBV9,CASSPQGDIQYF,TGTGCCAGCAGCCCCCAAGGGGACATTCAGTACTTC
.,TRBJ2-5,.,TRBV28,CASRRGGAETQYF,TGTGCCAGCAGGCGAGGCGGGGCGGAGACCCAGTACTTC
.,TRBJ2-7,.,TRBV7-9,CASSLGITRDEQYF,TGTGCCAGCAGCTTAGGGATTACCCGGGACGAGCAGTACTTC
.,TRBJ2-5,TRBD2,TRBV27,CASQQRGGETQYF,TGTGCCAGCCAACAGCGGGGCGGAGAGACCCAGTACTTC
.,TRBJ1-2,.,TRBV19,CASSVERGAGYTF,TGTGCCAGTAGTGTTGAGAGGGGAGCGGGCTACACCTTC
once,TRBJ1-2,.,TRBV28,CASSLSLGYGYTF,TGTGCCAGCAGTTTAAGTCTGGGCTATGGCTACACCTTC
.,TRBJ1-5,.,TRBV19,CASIQRGGNQPQHF,TGTGCCAGTATCCAGCGGGGAGGCAATCAGCCCCAGCATTTT
.,TRBJ1-1,.,TRBV18,CASSPPIGLLNTEAFF,TGTGCCAGCTCACCACCGATTGGACTCTTGAACACTGAAGCTTTCTTT
once,TRBJ1-4,TRBD1,TRBV5-1,CASSLFRPTGYTEKLFF,TGCGCCAGCAGCCTATTCCGACCGACAGGGTATACCGAAAAACTGTTTTTT
.,TRBJ2-7,.,TRBV6-6,CASSLSGLEQYF,TGTGCCAGCAGCCTATCTGGGCTAGAGCAGTACTTC